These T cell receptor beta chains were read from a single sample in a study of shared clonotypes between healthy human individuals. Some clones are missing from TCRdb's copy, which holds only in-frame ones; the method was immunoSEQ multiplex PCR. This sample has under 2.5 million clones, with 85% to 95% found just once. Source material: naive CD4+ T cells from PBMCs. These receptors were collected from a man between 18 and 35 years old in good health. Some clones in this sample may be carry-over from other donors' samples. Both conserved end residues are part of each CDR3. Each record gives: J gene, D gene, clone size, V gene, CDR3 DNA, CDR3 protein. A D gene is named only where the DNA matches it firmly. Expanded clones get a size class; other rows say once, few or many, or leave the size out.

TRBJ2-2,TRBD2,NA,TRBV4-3,TGCGCCAGCAGCCAAGGAGTGGGAAGCGGGGCGAACACCGGGGAGCTGTTTTTT,CASSQGVGSGANTGELFF
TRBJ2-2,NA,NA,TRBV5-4,TGTGCCAGCAGCCCATCCCGGCCCACCGGGGAGCTGTTTTTT,CASSPSRPTGELFF
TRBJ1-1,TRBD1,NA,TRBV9,TGTGCCAGCAAGCCGGGGACAGGAGGCGCTGAAGCTTTCTTT,CASKPGTGGAEAFF
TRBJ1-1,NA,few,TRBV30,TGTGCCTGGAGTCGGCGGGGTATGAACACTGAAGCTTTCTTT,CAWSRRGMNTEAFF
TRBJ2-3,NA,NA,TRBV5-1,TGCGCCAGCACCCTATCGGGGTCAGATACGCAGTATTTT,CASTLSGSDTQYF
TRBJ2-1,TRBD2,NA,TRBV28,TGTGCCAGCAGTCCTCTTAGCGGGAGAGTCGACAATGAGCAGTTCTTC,CASSPLSGRVDNEQFF
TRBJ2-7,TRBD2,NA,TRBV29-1,TGCAGCGTCGCAGCGGGAGGGCCCTACGAGCAGTACTTC,CSVAAGGPYEQYF
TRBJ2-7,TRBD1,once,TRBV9,TGTGCCAGCAGCGTAGGGGACAGGAGCTCCTACGAGCAGTACTTC,CASSVGDRSSYEQYF
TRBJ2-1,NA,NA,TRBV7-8,TGTGCCAGCAGCTTCCTATACTCCTACAATGAGCAGTTCTTC,CASSFLYSYNEQFF
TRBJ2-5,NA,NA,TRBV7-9,TGTGCCAGCAGCCGGGGGATGGCAGAAGAGACCCAGTACTTC,CASSRGMAEETQYF
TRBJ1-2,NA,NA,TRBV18,TGTGCCAGCTCACCACCGAGCGTAGCTAACTATGGCTACACCTTC,CASSPPSVANYGYTF
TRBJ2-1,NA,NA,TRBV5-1,TGCGCCAGCAGCTTCGGTCTAGCGACTTACAATGAGCAGTTCTTC,CASSFGLATYNEQFF
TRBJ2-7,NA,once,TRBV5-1,TGCGCCAGCAGCTTGGGAGGGGCGGGCGAGCAGTACTTC,CASSLGGAGEQYF
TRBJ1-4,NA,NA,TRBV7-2,TGTGCCAGCAGCCCATCCGAGAGGGCAACTAATGAAAAACTGTTTTTT,CASSPSERATNEKLFF
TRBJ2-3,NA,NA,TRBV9,TGTGCCAGCAGCGTAGCTTTAGGGACTCACACAGATACGCAGTATTTT,CASSVALGTHTDTQYF
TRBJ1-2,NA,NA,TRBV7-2,TGTGCCAGCAGCTTATGGGATTTGGATGGCTACACCTTC,CASSLWDLDGYTF
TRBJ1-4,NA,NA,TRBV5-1,TGCGCCAGCAGCTTGGCCCGGGGCAGCCTTAATGAAAAACTGTTTTTT,CASSLARGSLNEKLFF
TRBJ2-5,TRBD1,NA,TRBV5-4,TGTGCCAGCAGCAACGACAGGGGAGTGAGGGAGACCCAGTACTTC,CASSNDRGVRETQYF
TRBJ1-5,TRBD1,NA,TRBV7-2,TGTGCCAGCAGCCCAGGGGGCGGCAATCAGCCCCAGCATTTT,CASSPGGGNQPQHF
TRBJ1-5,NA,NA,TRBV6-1,TGTGCCAGCAGTGAAACGTACAAGGCTAGCAATCAGCCCCAGCATTTT,CASSETYKASNQPQHF
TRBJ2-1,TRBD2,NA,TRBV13,TGTGCCAGCACCCGACATACTGGGCTAGCGGGCTCGAATGAGCAGTTCTTC,CASTRHTGLAGSNEQFF
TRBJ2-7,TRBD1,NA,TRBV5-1,TGCGCCAGCAGCGTGATACCGGGACAGGGGGGCGAGCAGTACTTC,CASSVIPGQGGEQYF
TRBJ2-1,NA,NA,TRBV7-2,TGTGCCAGCAGCATACTAGGACTACCCAATGAGCAGTTCTTC,CASSILGLPNEQFF
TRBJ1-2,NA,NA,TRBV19,TGTGCCTCCACTGGTGGGGGTGGCTACACCTTC,CASTGGGGYTF
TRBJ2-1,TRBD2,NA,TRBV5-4,TGTGCCAGCAGCGGAACGAGGGGACTAGCGGAGCAGTTCTTC,CASSGTRGLAEQFF
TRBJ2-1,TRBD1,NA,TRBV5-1,TGCGCCAGCAGCTTGGGGTTGCAGGGGGCCGGTGAGCAGTTCTTC,CASSLGLQGAGEQFF